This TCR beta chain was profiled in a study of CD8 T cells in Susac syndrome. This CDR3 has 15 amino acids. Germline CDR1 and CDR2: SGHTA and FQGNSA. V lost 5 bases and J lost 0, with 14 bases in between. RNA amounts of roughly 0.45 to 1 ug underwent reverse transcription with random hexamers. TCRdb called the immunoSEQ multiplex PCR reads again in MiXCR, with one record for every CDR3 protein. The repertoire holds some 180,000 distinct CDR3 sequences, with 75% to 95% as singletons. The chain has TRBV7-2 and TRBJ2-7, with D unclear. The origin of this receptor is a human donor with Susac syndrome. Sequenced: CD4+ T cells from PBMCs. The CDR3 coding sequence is TGTGCCAGCAGCCTCTCCATCCTAAGCTCCTACGAGCAGTACTTC. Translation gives CASSLSILSSYEQYF.